A single sample gave rise to the 15 T cell receptor beta chains below, sequenced in a study of T cell responses to AZD1222 COVID-19 vaccine. TCRdb keeps only in-frame clones here, not all; method: immunoSEQ multiplex PCR. Of over 95,000 clones in the sample, less than 85% were seen once. Material: peripheral blood, obtained 28 days after the second AZD1222 dose. These receptors all come from an adult who received the AZD1222 COVID-19 vaccine.

The V gene is TRBV30, the J gene TRBJ1-1; 8 positions match TRBD1. V was pared by 2 bases and J by 1 base, with 3 bases of the junction left unmatched. The CDR3 covers 14 residues. Germline V gives CDR1 GTSNPN, CDR2 SVGIG (reference sequence). The CDR3 here is CAWSLGQGNTEAFF. CDR3 coding DNA: TGTGCCTGGAGTCTCGGACAGGGGAACACTGAAGCTTTCTTT.

The chain has TRBV10-2 and TRBJ1-2, with a weak D call TRBD1 (5 bases). V was clipped by 7 bases and J by 3 bases, with 12 bases between them. CDR1 WSHSY and CDR2 SAAADI come from the germline V gene. There are 13 residues in the CDR3. CDR3 amino acids: CASTRGADYGYTF. CDR3 in DNA: TGCGCCAGCACAAGGGGTGCCGACTATGGCTACACCTTC.

The rearrangement uses TRBV11-2 and TRBJ1-6; no clear D gene. Germline V gene sequence: CDR1 SGHAT, CDR2 FQNNGV. This CDR3 region has 14 residues. Trimming cost V 5 bases and J 5 bases, with 10 bases left between them. The DNA for the CDR3 is TGTGCCAGCAGCGGAACAGTAAATAATTCACCCCTCCACTTT. Translating gives CASSGTVNNSPLHF.

This clone was seen more than once but under ten times. The V call is TRBV7-2, the J call TRBJ1-4, with D perhaps TRBD1 (5 bases). The CDR3 spans 17 residues. V was pared by 5 bases and J by 4 bases, with 20 bases between. The germline V gene has CDR1 SGHTA and CDR2 FQGNSA. CDR3 loop: CASSERQQGWGNEKLFF. As DNA, the CDR3 is TGTGCCAGCAGCGAACGACAGCAGGGTTGGGGTAATGAAAAACTGTTTTTT. The full variable domain, rest sourced from reference TRBV7-2 and TRBJ1-4, is GAGVSQSPSNKVTEKGKDVELRCDPISGHTALYWYRQSLGQGLEFLIYFQGNSAPDKSGLPSDRFSAERTGGSVSTLTIQRTQQEDSAVYLCASSERQQGWGNEKLFFGSGTQLSVL.

In the case of this clone: A junction boundary mismatches the germline segment, possibly from a read error. The V and J genes are TRBV5-1 and TRBJ2-5, with D uncertain. Germline CDR1 reads SGHRS; CDR2 reads YFSETQ. The CDR3 runs 14 residues. The CDR3 region has the DNA TGCGCCAGCAGTTTGGATTCTATCGAAGAGACCCAGTACTTC. Its translation: CASSLDSIEETQYF. The full variable domain, with the rest looked up from reference TRBV5-1 and TRBJ2-5, is KAGVTQTPRYLIKTRGQQVTLSCSPISGHRSVSWYQQTPGQGLQFLFEYFSETQRNKGNFPGRFSGRQFSNSRSEMNVSTLELGDSALYLCASSLDSIEETQYFGPGTRLLVL.

V gene TRBV28 combines with J gene TRBJ2-1; possible D gene TRBD1, 6 bases. Germline-derived CDR1 and CDR2 are MDHEN and SYDVKM. CDR3 length: 14 amino acids. Trimming cost V 6 bases and J 5 bases, with 14 bases left between them. This CDR3 reads CASSHRDTNNEQFF. The CDR3 coding sequence is TGTGCCAGCAGCCACCGGGACACCAACAATGAGCAGTTCTTC.

The V gene is TRBV19, the J gene TRBJ1-2; 8 nucleotides line up with TRBD1. CDR1 is LNHDA, CDR2 SQIVND, per germline (reference sequence). The V segment lost 7 bases and the J segment 4 bases; nucleotides outside the gene matches: 11. The CDR3 is 15 residues long. The chain's CDR3 is CASTTQTGDGYGYTF. The DNA of the CDR3 is TGTGCCAGTACCACCCAGACAGGGGACGGCTATGGCTACACCTTC. Full variable domain (remainder filled in from reference TRBV19 and TRBJ1-2): DGGITQSPKYLFRKEGQNVTLSCEQNLNHDAMYWYRQDPGQGLRLIYYSQIVNDFQKGDIAEGYSVSREKKESFPLTVTSAQKNPTAFYLCASTTQTGDGYGYTFGSGTRLTVV.

This clone showed up just once. The chain carries TRBV29-1 and TRBJ2-1; 9 bases are shared with TRBD2. The CDR3 totals 12 residues. From germline, CDR1 is SQVTM and CDR2 ANQGSEA. CDR3: CRILAGMYEQFF. The CDR3 bases are TGCAGGATTCTAGCGGGAATGTATGAGCAGTTCTTC.

The CDR3 protein is CASSQEGGELFF. In DNA, the CDR3 is TGTGCCAGCAGTCAGGAGGGCGGGGAGCTGTTTTTT. V gene TRBV12-3 or TRBV12-4 combines with J gene TRBJ2-2; possible D gene TRBD2, 6 bases. Trimming pared 5 bases from V and 7 bases from J, leaving 8 bases between. This CDR3 has 12 residues.

The chain combines TRBV9 with TRBJ2-7, with 8 bases aligning to TRBD1. The germline gives CDR1 SGDLS, CDR2 YYNGEE. The V and J ends lost 2 bases and 3 bases, in that order; junction bases with no gene match: 4. The CDR3 totals 14 residues. CDR3 region: CASSVGQAVYEQYF. The DNA for the CDR3 is TGTGCCAGCAGCGTGGGACAGGCCGTCTACGAGCAGTACTTC. Based on the CDR3 plus reference TRBV9 and TRBJ2-7, the full variable domain is DSGVTQTPKHLITATGQRVTLRCSPRSGDLSVYWYQQSLDQGLQFLIQYYNGEERAKGNILERFSAQQFPDLHSELNLSSLELGDSALYFCASSVGQAVYEQYFGPGTRLTVT.

The gene calls are TRBV3-1 (or the pseudogene TRBV3-2) and TRBJ1-2; D remains unclear. Trimming took off 3 bases at V and 6 bases at J, with 11 bases between the two ends. Germline values: CDR1 LGHDT, CDR2 YNNKEL (reference sequence). The CDR3 is made up of 13 amino acids. The CDR3 DNA follows: TGTGCCAGCAGCCACCCGGTACCCCATGGCTACACCTTC. Its translation is CASSHPVPHGYTF.

The table lists this clone with a few counts. The chain recombines TRBV18 with TRBJ1-2; D might be TRBD1 (6 bases). In germline, CDR1 is KGHSH, CDR2 LQKENI. The CDR3 totals 15 residues. V gave up 4 bases and J gave up 4 bases, with 16 bases separating them. CDR3 loop: CASSRREGESYGYTF. The CDR3 DNA follows: TGTGCCAGCTCACGACGGGAGGGGGAGAGCTATGGCTACACCTTC.

Here the CDR3 reads CASGPRTSGTLNEQFF. In DNA, the CDR3 is TGTGCTAGTGGTCCCCGGACTAGCGGGACCCTCAATGAGCAGTTCTTC. This chain joins TRBV12-5 and TRBJ2-1, with 12 bases aligning to TRBD2. This CDR3 has 16 amino acids. The V gene end was trimmed by 5 bases and the J gene end by 6 bases; junction bases not matched to a gene: 8. Germline CDR1 LGHNT, CDR2 FRNRAP.

J is TRBJ2-5 and V is TRBV30; 10 bases match TRBD2. V lost 3 bases and J lost 6; bases outside the gene matches: 4. This CDR3 comprises 13 residues. Germline V lookup: CDR1 GTSNPN, CDR2 SVGIG (reference sequence). The CDR3 nucleotides read TGTGCCTGGAGGAGCGGGAGGGCAAAGACCCAGTACTTC. It yields the protein CAWRSGRAKTQYF.

This clone has just a few counts. This sequence joins TRBV15 and TRBJ2-1; 9 bases line up with TRBD2. V trimming: 0 bases; J trimming: 1 base; junction bases outside the gene matches: 10. The CDR3 loop spans 19 amino acids. Germline assignment: CDR1 LNHNV and CDR2 YYDKDF (reference sequence). CDR3 DNA sequence: TGTGCCACCAGCAGAGATGGGGGTAGCGGGAGTGTGTCCTACAATGAGCAGTTCTTC. This gives the protein CATSRDGGSGSVSYNEQFF.